This TCR beta chain was captured by sequencing in a study of shared clonotypes between healthy human individuals. About the research overall: Ranging from 18 to 49 in age, donors were a couple of women and a few men.

HIV-negative, healthy adults without recent acute infections or vaccinations were the donors. The repertoire was sequenced with immunoSEQ multiplex PCR; TCRdb's copy has only in-frame clones and lacks some. The profile shows a few hundred thousand clones, about 80% of them singletons. Study-wide points: Owing to a small donor count, the genetic and exposure-history diversity represented was limited.

V lost 4 bases, J lost 4 bases, and 8 bases lay in between. Germline assignment: CDR1 LNHDA and CDR2 SQIVND (reference sequence). The CDR3 has 13 residues. Concerning this clone itself: The antigen is not known. The same CDR3 arises from other DNA sequences in this sample as well.

Specimen: PBMCs. The source of this sequence is a middle-aged woman in good health. Some clones in this sample may be carry-over from other donors' samples. V gene TRBV19 combines with J gene TRBJ2-1; weak D call: TRBD2 (5 bases). The CDR3 here is CASSTGLYNEQFF. For the CDR3, the DNA is TGTGCCAGTAGTACCGGACTTTACAATGAGCAGTTCTTC. Filled out from reference TRBV19 and TRBJ2-1, the complete variable domain reads DGGITQSPKYLFRKEGQNVTLSCEQNLNHDAMYWYRQDPGQGLRLIYYSQIVNDFQKGDIAEGYSVSREKKESFPLTVTSAQKNPTAFYLCASSTGLYNEQFFGPGTRLTVL.